The 13 T cell receptor beta chains below all came from one sample that was sequenced in a study of post-analysis software for immune sequencing data. Study observations and caveats: Controls had lower frequencies than patients of about 5 TRBV segments, which included TRBV5-6, TRBV5-1 and TRBV20-1.

Unique molecular identifiers tagged the TCR beta cDNA libraries. A single record per CDR3 protein comes from TCRdb applying MiXCR to the PCR reads. The sample lists roughly 670,000 distinct CDR3 sequences; 59% were seen once. Their cognate antigens are unknown. Sequencing was carried out using blood. The origin of the receptors is a girl aged 2 to 10 with multiple sclerosis.

Here the CDR3 DNA reads TGTGCCAGCAACCGGGGCTACGAGCAGTACTTC. Residues: CASNRGYEQYF. J is TRBJ2-7 and V is TRBV2, with D possibly being TRBD2 (5 bases). Looked up from germline, CDR1 is SNHLY and CDR2 is FYNNEI. The V gene lost 7 bases and the J gene lost 3 bases, with 7 bases spanning the gap. The CDR3 runs to 11 residues.

This clonotype was observed a single time. V and J are TRBV12-3 or TRBV12-4 and TRBJ1-2; 8 bases line up with TRBD1. The CDR3 runs to 16 residues. The ends lost 5 bases at V and 8 bases at J; junction bases unmatched: 16. The CDR3 DNA reads TGTGCCAGCAGTCCTAGCCAGACAGGGGAGGGTGAGGGCTACACCTTC. Protein: CASSPSQTGEGEGYTF.

This rearrangement joins TRBV5-1 to TRBJ2-1, with D possibly being TRBD2 (6 bases). The CDR3 extends over 16 amino acids. Trimming stripped 0 bases from V and 5 bases from J, with 15 bases between. The germline CDR1 and CDR2 sequences are SGHRS and YFSETQ. The CDR3 region is CASSLAPGEVDNEQFF. CDR3 in DNA: TGCGCCAGCAGCTTGGCCCCGGGAGAAGTAGACAATGAGCAGTTCTTC. Full variable domain (outside the CDR3, taken from reference TRBV5-1 and TRBJ2-1): KAGVTQTPRYLIKTRGQQVTLSCSPISGHRSVSWYQQTPGQGLQFLFEYFSETQRNKGNFPGRFSGRQFSNSRSEMNVSTLELGDSALYLCASSLAPGEVDNEQFFGPGTRLTVL.

V usage is TRBV4-3 and J usage is TRBJ1-6; tentative D call: TRBD1 (6 bases). The V end was cut by 3 bases, the J end by 8 bases, with 17 bases between. The germline gives CDR1 LGHNA, CDR2 YSLEER. This CDR3 has 16 amino acids. As DNA, the CDR3 is TGCGCCAGCAGCCAGGATGGACGGGGGCCCCATTCACCCCTCCACTTT. Amino acids: CASSQDGRGPHSPLHF.

This rearrangement joins TRBV5-1 to TRBJ2-1; tentative D call: TRBD2 (6 bases). This CDR3 is 15 amino acids long. Germline CDR1 SGHRS, CDR2 YFSETQ. V lost 2 bases and J 4 bases, leaving 13 bases between the germline ends. DNA of the CDR3: TGCGCCAGCAGCTTTAGCGGCGAAAGTTACAATGAGCAGTTCTTC. This translates into CASSFSGESYNEQFF.

Of note for this clonotype: At one of its ends the junction is not consistent with the germline gene, which may arise from a read error. The V and J genes are TRBV10-3 and TRBJ2-1; D is possibly TRBD2 (5 bases). This CDR3 has 16 amino acids. The germline V gene has CDR1 ENHRY and CDR2 SYGVKD. CDR3: CAISESIASVYNEQFF. CDR3 bases: TGTGCCATTAGTGAGTCGATAGCGTCCGTCTACAATGAGCAGTTCTTC.

The chain carries TRBV5-1 and TRBJ2-3; TRBD1 or TRBD2 may be the D gene (6 bases each). V shed 4 bases and J shed 3 bases, with 21 bases lying between them. There are 17 residues in the CDR3. Germline lookup yields CDR1 SGHRS and CDR2 YFSETQ. Here the CDR3 reads CASSPGALSEDTDTQYF. The CDR3 DNA is TGCGCCAGCAGCCCGGGGGCCCTTTCGGAGGATACAGATACGCAGTATTTT.

V usage is TRBV5-5 and J usage is TRBJ1-1, with a tentative D call TRBD1 (5 bases). The CDR3 loop spans 16 amino acids. CDR1 and CDR2 from the germline V gene are SGHKS and YYEKEE (reference sequence). V was cut by 0 bases and J by 1 base, with 13 bases left in between. The CDR3 DNA reads as TGTGCCAGCAGCTTGGCTTTCCGGGGGAGGAACACTGAAGCTTTCTTT. Translated: CASSLAFRGRNTEAFF.

This clonotype was counted a single time. The chain uses TRBV12-3 or TRBV12-4 and TRBJ2-5, with D uncertain. The CDR3 is 14 residues long. Trimming stripped 2 bases from V and 3 bases from J, with 10 bases between. The CDR3 bases are TGTGCCAGCAGTTTATTCTACTGGGAAGAGACCCAGTACTTC. Translating it yields CASSLFYWEETQYF.

The chain is built from TRBV12-3 or TRBV12-4 and TRBJ2-7; TRBD2 matches at 10 bases. This CDR3 contains 18 residues. V dropped 7 bases and J dropped 0; count of bases not matched to a gene: 15. The CDR3: CASMRASGSTKSSYEQYF. CDR3 nucleotides: TGTGCCAGCATGCGGGCTAGCGGGAGTACGAAGAGCTCCTACGAGCAGTACTTC.

This clonotype is a singleton in its sample. The rearrangement uses TRBV10-3 and TRBJ2-3; possible D gene TRBD2, 5 bases. This CDR3 spans 15 amino acids. V was shortened by 4 bases and J by 2 bases, with 13 bases between the two germline ends. Germline V gene sequence: CDR1 ENHRY, CDR2 SYGVKD. The CDR3 sequence: CAISVNPGSTDTQYF. The CDR3 DNA sequence: TGTGCCATCAGTGTCAACCCGGGGTCCACAGATACGCAGTATTTT.

This clonotype was seen only a few times. The rearrangement links TRBV15 to TRBJ1-2; no clear D. Looked up from germline, CDR1 is LNHNV and CDR2 is YYDKDF (reference sequence). CDR3 length equals 15 residues. V was pared by 5 bases and J by 3 bases, with 16 bases between. Written as DNA, the CDR3 is TGTGCCACCAGCCCGGCGGCGGCGAGGGACTATGGCTACACCTTC. Amino acids: CATSPAAARDYGYTF.

The chain couples TRBV11-2 to TRBJ1-4, with 8 bases lining up with TRBD1. The length of the CDR3 is 14 residues. Germline V CDR1 and CDR2: SGHAT, FQNNGV. Trimming at V came to 5 bases and at J to 4 bases, leaving 3 bases not matched to a gene. This CDR3 is CASSPDRVNEKLFF. DNA of the CDR3: TGTGCCAGCAGCCCGGACAGGGTTAATGAAAAACTGTTTTTT.